The 16 T cell receptor beta chains presented below share a single source sample, sequenced in a study of CD8+ T cells in alopecia areata. Treatment noted: oral pan-JAK inhibitor, 5-10 mg twice daily. RNA extraction and reverse transcription yielded cDNA as sequencing template. Sequencing was performed with immunoSEQ multiplex PCR; in TCRdb, only in-frame clones are kept and a portion is missing. The table has fewer than 250,000 clones, around two fifths seen once. Sequences were derived from CD4+ T cells sorted from blood, sampled between weeks 30 and 35, from a patient treated with tofacitinib. All receptors come from a human donor with alopecia areata.

This clone was counted only a few times. The chain employs TRBV5-1 and TRBJ2-5; D might be TRBD1 (6 bases). CDR3 length: 15 residues. Germline CDR1 and CDR2: SGHRS and YFSETQ. Between the trimmed V and J ends, which lost 7 bases and 0 bases, there was a span of 16 bases. Here the CDR3 DNA reads TGCGCCAGCGCGCCGACAGGCACCTACCAAGAGACCCAGTACTTC. This encodes CASAPTGTYQETQYF.

A few counts support this clone. The chain carries TRBV4-2 and TRBJ1-5, with D possibly TRBD1 on 5 matching bases. Per germline, CDR1 LGHNA and CDR2 YNFKEQ. The CDR3 totals 18 residues. Trimming removed 1 base at V and 0 bases at J, with 16 bases between. As DNA, the CDR3 is TGTGCCAGCAGCCAAGTGGCCGGGGGAATTTATAGCAATCAGCCCCAGCATTTT. Translated, it gives CASSQVAGGIYSNQPQHF.

The chain is built from TRBV6-1 and TRBJ1-1; 7 bases agree with TRBD1. Germline loops: CDR1 MNHNS, CDR2 SASEGT. This CDR3 has 14 residues. Unmatched junction bases numbered 4, after V lost 5 bases and J lost 1 base. The CDR3 region is CASSLRGRNTEAFF. CDR3 DNA sequence: TGTGCCAGCAGTTTAAGGGGGCGGAACACTGAAGCTTTCTTT.

The J gene is TRBJ1-2, the V gene TRBV27; 10 bases are shared with TRBD1. Germline V lookup: CDR1 MNHEY, CDR2 SMNVEV (reference sequence). The junction had 11 bases not matched to a gene; V was cut back by 6 bases and J by 13 bases. This CDR3 contains 13 residues. DNA for the CDR3: TGTGCCAGCAGAGATCCGGGACAGGGGCGGTTCACCTTC. It specifies CASRDPGQGRFTF.

This sequence joins TRBV11-2 and TRBJ1-2; 10 nucleotides line up with TRBD1. The CDR3 runs 14 residues. The germline V gene has CDR1 SGHAT and CDR2 FQNNGV. V shed 1 base, J shed 6 bases, and the junction held 2 bases outside the gene matches. This CDR3 is CASSLGTGGDGYTF. In DNA, the CDR3 is TGTGCCAGCAGCTTAGGGACAGGGGGAGATGGCTACACCTTC.

The chain carries TRBV30 and TRBJ1-6; D remains ambiguous. Looked up from germline, CDR1 is GTSNPN and CDR2 is SVGIG (reference sequence). CDR3 size: 12 residues. V lost 4 bases to trimming and J lost 9 bases, with 10 bases between them. The DNA of the CDR3 is TGTGCCTGGACAGTTCTTGGTTCACCCCTCCACTTT. Protein: CAWTVLGSPLHF.

The chain combines TRBV30 with TRBJ1-2; no firm D call. The CDR3 sequence is 13 residues long. V lost 0 bases to trimming and J lost 1 base, with 6 bases between them. The germline gives CDR1 GTSNPN, CDR2 SVGIG (reference sequence). DNA for the CDR3: TGTGCCTGGAGTGTACTTCTTAACTATGGCTACACCTTC. It encodes CAWSVLLNYGYTF. The full variable domain, rest sourced from reference TRBV30 and TRBJ1-2, is SQTIHQWPATLVQPVGSPLSLECTVEGTSNPNLYWYRQAAGRGLQLLFYSVGIGQISSEVPQNLSASRPQDRQFILSSKKLLLSDSGFYLCAWSVLLNYGYTFGSGTRLTVV.

This clone was detected ten times or more. The chain combines TRBV7-2 with TRBJ1-2; a possible D gene is TRBD1 (5 bases). V lost 1 base to trimming and J lost 8 bases, with 14 bases between them. Germline CDR1 SGHTA, CDR2 FQGNSA. This CDR3 contains 14 residues. The CDR3 protein is CASSLEAGRGGYTF. CDR3 DNA sequence: TGTGCCAGCAGCTTAGAGGCAGGGAGGGGCGGCTACACCTTC. Full variable domain (rest looked up from reference TRBV7-2 and TRBJ1-2): GAGVSQSPSNKVTEKGKDVELRCDPISGHTALYWYRQSLGQGLEFLIYFQGNSAPDKSGLPSDRFSAERTGGSVSTLTIQRTQQEDSAVYLCASSLEAGRGGYTFGSGTRLTVV.

Comment on this clone: Other DNA variants within this sample encode the same CDR3. V usage is TRBV30 and J usage is TRBJ1-5; no reliable D call. Between the trimmed V and J ends, which lost 0 bases and 3 bases, there was a span of 6 bases. The V gene's germline CDR1 is GTSNPN and CDR2 SVGIG (reference sequence). This CDR3 comprises 13 residues. The CDR3 loop is CAWSVGINQPQHF. CDR3 nucleotide sequence: TGTGCCTGGAGTGTAGGAATCAATCAGCCCCAGCATTTT.

The V and J genes are TRBV11-2 and TRBJ1-1, with D hard to call. The CDR3 covers 14 residues. Trimming took 3 bases from V and 5 from J, leaving 13 bases between them. Germline V lookup: CDR1 SGHAT, CDR2 FQNNGV. Written as DNA, the CDR3 is TGTGCCAGCAGCTTTCCGGCGGCCCGAACTGAAGCTTTCTTT. Its translation is CASSFPAARTEAFF.

This clone has ten or more counts. The V call is TRBV6-6, the J call TRBJ1-1; TRBD1 might be the D (5 bases). This CDR3 is 14 amino acids long. Germline V CDR1 and CDR2: MNHNY, SVGAGI (reference sequence). V was trimmed by 10 bases and J by 1 base, leaving 16 bases between them. CDR3 region: CATRTDTRNTEAFF. CDR3 DNA: TGTGCCACCCGGACGGACACCAGGAACACTGAAGCTTTCTTT.

This clone has a handful of counts. The V call is TRBV7-9, the J call TRBJ1-1; 7 bases align to TRBD1. Germline CDR1 and CDR2: SEHNR and FQNEAQ (reference sequence). With 5 bases clipped from V and 1 base from J, the junction kept 7 bases outside the gene matches. The CDR3 extends over 15 amino acids. CDR3 residues: CASSRWTGWNTEAFF. The CDR3 DNA is TGTGCCAGCAGCCGATGGACAGGCTGGAACACTGAAGCTTTCTTT.

The chain couples TRBV6-6 to TRBJ2-3, with D perhaps matching TRBD1 (6 bases). Germline CDR1 and CDR2: MNHNY and SVGAGI (reference sequence). The CDR3 covers 15 residues. V shed 2 bases and J shed 5 bases, with 14 bases lying between them. CDR3 in amino acids: CASSYDLGAEDTQYF. The CDR3 nucleotides read TGTGCCAGCAGTTACGATCTGGGGGCAGAAGATACGCAGTATTTT.

This clone was recorded a few times. CDR3 loop: CASSQVRTSADTQYF. The DNA for the CDR3 is TGTGCCAGCAGCCAAGTTCGCACTAGTGCAGATACGCAGTATTTT. This rearrangement joins TRBV14 to TRBJ2-3; D perhaps matches TRBD2 (5 bases). The CDR3 consists of 15 residues. Trimming took off 1 base at V and 4 bases at J, with 12 bases between the two ends. Germline values: CDR1 SGHDN, CDR2 FVKESK.

The J gene is TRBJ1-2, the V gene TRBV29-1; the match to TRBD1 covers 7 bases. The length of the CDR3 is 13 residues. Germline-derived CDR1 and CDR2 are SQVTM and ANQGSEA. V was pared by 7 bases and J by 3 bases, with 8 bases of the junction left unmatched. Written as DNA, the CDR3 is TGCAGCGGGTCCCTGGGACAGTACTATGGCTACACCTTC. This encodes CSGSLGQYYGYTF.

In its sample, this clone was seen a few times. The chain couples TRBV6-1 to TRBJ2-1; tentative D call: TRBD2 (6 bases). With 1 base removed from V and 6 bases from J, the gap between germline ends came to 10 bases. This CDR3 has 14 residues. CDR1 and CDR2 from the germline V gene are MNHNS and SASEGT. DNA for the CDR3: TGTGCCAGCAGTGAAGAGGTTAGCGGCAATGAGCAGTTCTTC. This codes for CASSEEVSGNEQFF.